This record looks at one TCR beta chain sequence and its context. Its antigen is unknown. These data come from a study of T cell responses to AZD1222 COVID-19 vaccine. In germline, CDR1 is MNHEY, CDR2 SVGAGI. Trimming stripped 5 bases from V and 6 bases from J, with 17 bases between. The CDR3 extends over 14 amino acids. The repertoire was sequenced with immunoSEQ multiplex PCR; TCRdb's copy has only in-frame clones and lacks some. The table shows approximately 150,000 clones, with approximately 91% occurring only once. Broader study findings: Variant regions that are unmutated are reportedly the target of nearly half of spike-specific TCRs. Spike as a whole was targeted by vaccine-associated CD4 TCRs, dominant at 160-218 and 743-854. Donors skewed white British and female; clonal diversity was possibly underestimated. It was only after the peak T cell response that any repertoires were sampled.

The TCR sequence derives from an adult in good health. Here the sequenced sample was peripheral blood, taken on day 0 of AZD1222 vaccination. V gene TRBV6-5 combines with J gene TRBJ2-7, with D maybe TRBD2 (7 bases). This CDR3 reads CASSPRGRGSEQYF. CDR3 coding DNA: TGTGCCAGCAGTCCCCGGGGGAGGGGGTCCGAGCAGTACTTC.